Below are 13 T cell receptor beta chains sequenced from a single sample in a study of CD4 T cells in relation to SARS-CoV-2 and coronaviruses. CD4+ T cells from unexposed donors were obtained before the COVID-19 pandemic (2011-2018). CD4+ T cells were isolated from the cells after nine to eleven days of culture. These receptors lack a known antigen. Produced via immunoSEQ multiplex PCR; TCRdb's table is partial and in-frame only. The sample includes under 20,000 clones, around 80% seen only once; the top ten take 19%. Sequencing input: CD4+ T cells from PBMCs, cultured in vitro. The receptors stem from a human donor in good health.

CDR3 DNA sequence: TGTGCCAGCAGTGAGGGGGACAGCAGTTATGGCTACACCTTC. Its translation: CASSEGDSSYGYTF. The V and J genes are TRBV2 and TRBJ1-2, with TRBD1 identical over 7 bases. Germline lookup yields CDR1 SNHLY and CDR2 FYNNEI. J was trimmed by 5 bases and V by 3 bases; bases with no gene match: 6. CDR3 length equals 14 residues.

The V and J genes are TRBV18 and TRBJ1-1; D call uncertain. V was shortened by 8 bases and J by 1 base, with 14 bases between the two germline ends. CDR1 and CDR2 from the germline V gene are KGHSH and LQKENI. The CDR3 contains 14 residues. The CDR3: CASGTGSSNTEAFF. In DNA, the CDR3 is TGTGCCAGCGGTACGGGGAGTTCGAACACTGAAGCTTTCTTT.

V usage is TRBV5-1 and J usage is TRBJ2-1; TRBD1 agrees at 7 bases. CDR3 length: 15 residues. Losses at the gene ends were 4 bases for V and 5 bases for J; bases not matched to a gene: 9. Germline values: CDR1 SGHRS, CDR2 YFSETQ. The CDR3, as DNA: TGCGCCAGCAGCAACGGACAGGATCTTAACAATGAGCAGTTCTTC. Encoded protein: CASSNGQDLNNEQFF.

The V and J genes are TRBV5-1 and TRBJ2-1; 8 bases are a match to TRBD2. Losses at the gene ends were 4 bases for V and 8 bases for J; bases not matched to a gene: 11. Germline V gene sequence: CDR1 SGHRS, CDR2 YFSETQ. This CDR3 has 15 amino acids. The CDR3 protein is CASSKTSGEADEQFF. DNA of the CDR3: TGCGCCAGCAGCAAAACTAGCGGAGAGGCCGATGAGCAGTTCTTC.

This clone came up a few times. The rearrangement joins TRBV5-1 to TRBJ2-7; D is undetermined. Germline V gene sequence: CDR1 SGHRS, CDR2 YFSETQ. V lost 4 bases and J lost 7, with 15 bases in between. The CDR3 totals 13 residues. The CDR3 reads CASSVSDLSEQYF. The CDR3 region has the DNA TGCGCCAGCAGCGTCTCAGACCTCTCAGAGCAGTACTTC.

This chain connects TRBV6-5 to TRBJ1-2, with D maybe TRBD1 (6 bases). Trimming shortened V by 6 bases and J by 6 bases, and 20 bases separated the two germline ends. Germline V gene sequence: CDR1 MNHEY, CDR2 SVGAGI. The length of the CDR3 is 15 residues. CDR3 bases: TGTGCCAGCAGCTCCCCCGGGCAGGGGAGGGATGGCTACACCTTC. This translates into CASSSPGQGRDGYTF.

In this sample, this clone turned up once. The CDR3, as DNA: TGTGCCAGCAGCGTAAGACAGGGGGGTGAAGCTTTCTTT. It is translated as CASSVRQGGEAFF. The chain is built from TRBV9 and TRBJ1-1; 9 bases fit TRBD1. With V trimmed by 1 base and J by 7 bases, 2 bases remained unmatched. Germline CDR1 SGDLS, CDR2 YYNGEE. The CDR3 is made up of 13 amino acids.

The CDR3 bases are TGTGCCAGCAGCTTATCAGAGACCGGGGAGCTGTTTTTT. This gives the protein CASSLSETGELFF. The chain has TRBV11-1 and TRBJ2-2; D ambiguous. Trimming pared 2 bases from V and 5 bases from J, leaving 6 bases between. The CDR3 consists of 13 residues. CDR1 is SGHAT and CDR2 is FQDESV in the germline V gene (reference sequence).

The gene calls are TRBV2 and TRBJ1-2, with D unclear. Trimming cost V 2 bases and J 7 bases, with 11 bases left between them. Germline CDR1 is SNHLY and CDR2 is FYNNEI. The CDR3 spans 13 residues. The DNA for the CDR3 is TGTGCCAGCAGTGAAACGGATCCCGGTGGCTACACCTTC. Encoded protein: CASSETDPGGYTF.

The CDR3: CASSTNGGDQPQHF. The CDR3 DNA is TGTGCCAGTAGTACGAACGGGGGCGATCAGCCCCAGCATTTT. The rearrangement links TRBV19 to TRBJ1-5; perhaps TRBD1 as D (6 bases). Germline V gene sequence: CDR1 LNHDA, CDR2 SQIVND (reference sequence). This CDR3 spans 14 amino acids. V lost 4 bases to trimming and J lost 5 bases, with 12 bases between them.

The chain links TRBV5-4 to TRBJ1-4; 9 bases agree with TRBD1. Trimming took 3 bases from V and 6 from J; bases not matched to a gene: 6. Looked up from germline, CDR1 is SGHNT and CDR2 is YYREEE (reference sequence). The CDR3 extends over 15 amino acids. The DNA of the CDR3 is TGTGCCAGCAGCTCCAACAGGGGGCTGGATGAAAAACTGTTTTTT. This sequence encodes CASSSNRGLDEKLFF.

This chain uses TRBV7-2 with TRBJ1-6; D may be TRBD1 (6 bases). Trimming pared 3 bases from V and 5 bases from J, leaving 17 bases between. CDR3 size: 17 residues. The germline CDR1 and CDR2 sequences are SGHTA and FQGNSA. CDR3 in DNA: TGTGCCAGCAGCTTCCACGACAGGCGGCCAAATAATTCACCCCTCCACTTT. This translates into CASSFHDRRPNNSPLHF.

The chain carries TRBV5-1 and TRBJ2-1; TRBD2 is a possible D gene (5 bases). From germline, CDR1 is SGHRS and CDR2 YFSETQ. The CDR3 runs 16 residues. The V gene lost 4 bases and the J gene lost 0 bases, with 14 bases spanning the gap. The CDR3, as DNA: TGCGCCAGCAGCATACTGACTGGGAGCTCCTACAATGAGCAGTTCTTC. As protein: CASSILTGSSYNEQFF.